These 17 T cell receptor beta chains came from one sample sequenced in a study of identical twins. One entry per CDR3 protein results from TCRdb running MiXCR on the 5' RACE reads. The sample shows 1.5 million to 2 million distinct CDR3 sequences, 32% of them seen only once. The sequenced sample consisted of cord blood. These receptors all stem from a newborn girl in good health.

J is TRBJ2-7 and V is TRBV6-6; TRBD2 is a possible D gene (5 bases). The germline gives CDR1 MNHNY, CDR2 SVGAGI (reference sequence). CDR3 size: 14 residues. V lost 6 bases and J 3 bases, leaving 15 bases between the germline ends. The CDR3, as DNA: TGTGCCAGCAGCCACGGACCGGGATTCTACGAGCAGTACTTC. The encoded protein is CASSHGPGFYEQYF.

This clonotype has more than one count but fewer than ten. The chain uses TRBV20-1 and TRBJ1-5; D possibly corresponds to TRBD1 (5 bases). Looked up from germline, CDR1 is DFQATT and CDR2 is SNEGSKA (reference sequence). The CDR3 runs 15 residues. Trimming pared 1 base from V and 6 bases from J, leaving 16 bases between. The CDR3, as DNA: TGCAGTGCTAGAGCGGGGGGACGAACGGGTCAGCCCCAGCATTTT. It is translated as CSARAGGRTGQPQHF.

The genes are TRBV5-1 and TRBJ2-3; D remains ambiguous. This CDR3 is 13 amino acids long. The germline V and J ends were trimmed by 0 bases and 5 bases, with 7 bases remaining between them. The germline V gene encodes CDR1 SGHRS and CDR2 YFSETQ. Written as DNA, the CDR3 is TGCGCCAGCAGCTTGGCCCTCCAAGATACGCAGTATTTT. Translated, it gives CASSLALQDTQYF.

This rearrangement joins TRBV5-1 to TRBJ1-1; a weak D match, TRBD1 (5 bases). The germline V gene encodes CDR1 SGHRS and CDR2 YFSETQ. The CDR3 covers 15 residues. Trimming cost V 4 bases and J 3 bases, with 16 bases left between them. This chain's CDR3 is CASSPEQQVYTEAFF. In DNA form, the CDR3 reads TGCGCCAGCAGCCCGGAACAACAGGTCTACACTGAAGCTTTCTTT.

The CDR3 protein is CASSFGRNSNQPQHF. The CDR3 DNA is TGTGCCAGCAGTTTCGGCAGGAATAGCAATCAGCCCCAGCATTTT. V usage is TRBV12-3 or TRBV12-4 and J usage is TRBJ1-5; D is uncertain. CDR3 length equals 15 residues. The V gene lost 3 bases and the J gene lost 0 bases, with 9 bases spanning the gap.

The CDR3 DNA sequence: TGCAGTGCTAGAGATATCCAGCAGGGCCATGAGCAGTTCTTC. Protein sequence: CSARDIQQGHEQFF. J is TRBJ2-1 and V is TRBV20-1; maybe TRBD1 (5 bases). The V and J ends lost 0 bases and 8 bases respectively, with 14 bases between them. This CDR3 spans 14 amino acids. The germline V gene encodes CDR1 DFQATT and CDR2 SNEGSKA (reference sequence).

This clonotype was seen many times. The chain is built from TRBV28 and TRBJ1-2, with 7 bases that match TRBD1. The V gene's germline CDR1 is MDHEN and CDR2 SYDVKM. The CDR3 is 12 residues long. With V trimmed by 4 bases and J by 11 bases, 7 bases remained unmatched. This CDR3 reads CASSSLTGKYTF. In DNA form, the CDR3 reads TGTGCCAGCAGTTCCCTGACAGGGAAATACACCTTC.

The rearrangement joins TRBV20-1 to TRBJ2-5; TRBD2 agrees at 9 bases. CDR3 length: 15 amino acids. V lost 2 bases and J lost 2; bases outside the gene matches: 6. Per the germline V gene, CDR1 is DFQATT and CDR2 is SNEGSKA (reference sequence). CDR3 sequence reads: CSARILAGSQETQYF. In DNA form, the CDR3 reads TGCAGTGCTAGAATCCTAGCGGGATCTCAAGAGACCCAGTACTTC.

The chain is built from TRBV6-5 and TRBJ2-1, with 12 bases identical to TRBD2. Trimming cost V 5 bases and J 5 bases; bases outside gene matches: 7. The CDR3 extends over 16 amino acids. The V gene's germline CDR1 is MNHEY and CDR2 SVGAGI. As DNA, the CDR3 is TGTGCCAGCAGTACTCTAGCGGGAGGGAGGGACAATGAGCAGTTCTTC. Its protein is CASSTLAGGRDNEQFF.

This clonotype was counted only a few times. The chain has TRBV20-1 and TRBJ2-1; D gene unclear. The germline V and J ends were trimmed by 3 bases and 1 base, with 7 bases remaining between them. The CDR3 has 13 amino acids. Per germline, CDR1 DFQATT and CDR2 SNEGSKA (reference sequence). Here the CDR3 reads CSARTPSYNEQFF. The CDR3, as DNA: TGCAGTGCTAGGACTCCTTCCTACAATGAGCAGTTCTTC.

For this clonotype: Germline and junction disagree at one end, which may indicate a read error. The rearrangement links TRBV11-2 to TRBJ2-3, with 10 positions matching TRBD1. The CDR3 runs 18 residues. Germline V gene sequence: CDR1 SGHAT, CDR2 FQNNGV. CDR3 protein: CASSPAPLDRGKTGTQYF. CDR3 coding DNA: TGTGCCAGCAGCCCAGCACCCCTGGACAGGGGGAAAACAGGTACGCAGTATTTT.

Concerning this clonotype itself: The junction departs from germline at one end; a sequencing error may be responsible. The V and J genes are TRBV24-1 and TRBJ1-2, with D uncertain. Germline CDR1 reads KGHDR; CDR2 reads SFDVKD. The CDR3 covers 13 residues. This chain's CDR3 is CATSYFGNYSYTF. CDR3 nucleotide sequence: TGTGCCACCAGTTATTTTGGCAACTATAGCTACACCTTC.

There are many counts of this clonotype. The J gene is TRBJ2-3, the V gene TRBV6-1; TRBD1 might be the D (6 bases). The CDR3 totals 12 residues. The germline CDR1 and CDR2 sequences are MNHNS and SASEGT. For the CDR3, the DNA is TGTGCTTCGGGACATTCCACAGATACGCAGTATTTT. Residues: CASGHSTDTQYF.

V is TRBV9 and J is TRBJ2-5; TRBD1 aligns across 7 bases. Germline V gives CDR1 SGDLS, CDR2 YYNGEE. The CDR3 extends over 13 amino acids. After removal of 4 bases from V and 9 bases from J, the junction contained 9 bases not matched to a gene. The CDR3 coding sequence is TGTGCCAGCAGCCCTACTAGTACAGGGGCCCAGTACTTC. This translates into CASSPTSTGAQYF. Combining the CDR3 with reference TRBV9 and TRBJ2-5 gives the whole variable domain DSGVTQTPKHLITATGQRVTLRCSPRSGDLSVYWYQQSLDQGLQFLIQYYNGEERAKGNILERFSAQQFPDLHSELNLSSLELGDSALYFCASSPTSTGAQYFGPGTRLLVL.

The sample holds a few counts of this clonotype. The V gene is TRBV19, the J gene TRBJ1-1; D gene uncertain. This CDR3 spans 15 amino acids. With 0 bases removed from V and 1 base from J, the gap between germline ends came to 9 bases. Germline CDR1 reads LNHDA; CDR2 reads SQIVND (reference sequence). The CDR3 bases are TGTGCCAGTAGTATAGAAGGCCAGACGAACACTGAAGCTTTCTTT. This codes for CASSIEGQTNTEAFF.

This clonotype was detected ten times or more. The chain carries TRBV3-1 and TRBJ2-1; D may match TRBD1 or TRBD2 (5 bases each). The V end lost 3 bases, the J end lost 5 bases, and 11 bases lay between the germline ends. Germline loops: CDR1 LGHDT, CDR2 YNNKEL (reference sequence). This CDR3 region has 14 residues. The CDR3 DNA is TGTGCCAGCAGCCAGGGACGGATCAACAATGAGCAGTTCTTC. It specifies CASSQGRINNEQFF.

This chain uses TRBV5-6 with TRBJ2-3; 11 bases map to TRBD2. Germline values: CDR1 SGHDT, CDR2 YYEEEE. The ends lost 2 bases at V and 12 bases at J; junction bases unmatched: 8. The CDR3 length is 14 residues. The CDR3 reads CASSLFLRLAGQYF. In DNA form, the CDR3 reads TGTGCCAGCAGCTTATTCCTAAGACTAGCGGGACAGTATTTT.